Sequencing of this T cell receptor beta chain was carried out in a study of T cells after yellow fever vaccination. In TCRdb, the 5' RACE reads were re-called with MiXCR into one record per CDR3 protein. This table has a few hundred thousand distinct CDR3 sequences, 6.9% appearing once. This clonotype was detected ten times or more. Sequenced here: CD4+ T cells sorted from PBMCs, sampled 15 days after the yellow fever booster vaccination. This clonotype was obtained from a man aged 25-40 years who received the YFV17D yellow fever vaccine.

The CDR3, as DNA: TGTGCCAGCAGCCCCCCATCCTCTGGGGCCAACGTCCTGACTTTC. Translation gives CASSPPSSGANVLTF. The genes are TRBV12-3 or TRBV12-4 and TRBJ2-6; D gene uncertain. Trimming left V 6 bases short and J 0 bases short, with 9 bases between. CDR3 size: 15 residues.